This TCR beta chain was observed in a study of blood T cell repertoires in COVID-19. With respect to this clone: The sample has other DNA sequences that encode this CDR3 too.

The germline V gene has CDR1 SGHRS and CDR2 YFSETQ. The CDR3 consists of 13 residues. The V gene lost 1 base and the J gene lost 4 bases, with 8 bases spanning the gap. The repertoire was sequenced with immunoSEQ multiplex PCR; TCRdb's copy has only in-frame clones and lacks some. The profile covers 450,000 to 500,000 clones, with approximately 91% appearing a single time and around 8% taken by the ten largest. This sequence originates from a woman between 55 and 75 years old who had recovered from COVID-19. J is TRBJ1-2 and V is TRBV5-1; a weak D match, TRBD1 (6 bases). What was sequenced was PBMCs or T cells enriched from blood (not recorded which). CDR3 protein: CASSLTGSYGYTF. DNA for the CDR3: TGCGCCAGCAGCTTGACAGGGAGCTATGGCTACACCTTC.